This paragraph reports one T cell receptor (beta chain). The antigen is unknown. CDR3 regions of TCR beta were amplified from RNA transcripts. A first-round RT-PCR used HTBI primers, followed by a second-round multiplex PCR. MiXCR, run by TCRdb on the multiplex PCR reads, gives a single entry per CDR3 protein. This table holds approximately 700,000 distinct CDR3 sequences, over 40% found once. This specimen belongs to a study of Graves' ophthalmopathy and Graves' hyperthyroidism. For the study at large: Specimen type is peripheral blood, obtained at initial diagnosis before any treatment. Whole-study findings and limits: The blood repertoire also included most expanded thyroid clonotypes above 0.001 frequency. The model flagged ophthalmopathy progression at approximately 70% sensitivity and 72% to 80% specificity.

Germline V gene data show CDR1 as SNHLY and CDR2 as FYNNEI. The CDR3 consists of 13 residues. This chain joins TRBV2 and TRBJ2-5; D may match TRBD1 or TRBD2 (6 bases each). Specimen: peripheral blood. The origin of this receptor is an adult man with Graves' ophthalmopathy. CDR3 DNA: TGTGCTAGACGAGGGGGGAGCCAAGAGACCCAGTACTTC. Translating gives CARRGGSQETQYF.